These 32 T cell receptor beta chains were all obtained from the same sample, sequenced in a study of monozygotic twins with inflammatory bowel disease. TCRdb reprocessed the 5' RACE reads, keeping one entry per CDR3 protein, no DNA. This listing includes about 200,000 distinct CDR3 sequences. The sample was blood. Receptors originate from a human donor with ulcerative colitis or Crohn's disease, or a healthy co-twin of an affected twin (not recorded which).

The chain combines TRBV7-9 with TRBJ2-1; TCRdb's D call, TRBD1, is unchecked because there is no DNA. The CDR3 totals 16 residues. Germline V lookup: CDR1 SEHNR, CDR2 FQNEAQ (reference sequence). CDR3 region: CSSSSRRWPGGNEQFF.

V and J are TRBV20-1 and TRBJ2-7; as DNA is missing, the TRBD1 call by TCRdb cannot be tested. Germline CDR1 and CDR2: DFQATT and SNEGSKA (reference sequence). The CDR3 length is 12 residues. CDR3 protein: CSGGKGAVEQYF.

This chain links TRBV6-5 with TRBJ2-2; without DNA, the TCRdb call of TRBD1 cannot be checked. The CDR3 length is 17 residues. Per the germline V gene, CDR1 is MNHEY and CDR2 is SVGAGI. CDR3 sequence: CASISDRGRTNTGELFF.

The rearrangement uses TRBV29-1 and TRBJ1-2; TCRdb proposes TRBD1, but this gene call is untestable without DNA. This CDR3 has 13 amino acids. Germline values: CDR1 SQVTM, CDR2 ANQGSEA. The CDR3 reads CSVKTGANYGYTF.

This chain joins TRBV7-9 and TRBJ1-2; the TCRdb call, TRBD1, lacks DNA for checking. The CDR3 is made up of 16 amino acids. Germline V gives CDR1 SEHNR, CDR2 FQNEAQ (reference sequence). CDR3 protein: CASSPNVVQGMYGYTF.

V gene TRBV12-3 or TRBV12-4 combines with J gene TRBJ1-6; TCRdb outputs TRBD1, but without DNA this stays unchecked. The CDR3 is 12 amino acids. The CDR3 here is CASRGEYSPLHF.

The chain combines TRBV5-1 with TRBJ1-1; TCRdb selects TRBD1, and the lack of DNA leaves this call unchecked. Germline loops: CDR1 SGHRS, CDR2 YFSETQ. This CDR3 is built from 15 residues. The CDR3 reads CASSFQGATNTEAFF.

The V gene is TRBV29-1, the J gene TRBJ1-4; the D gene TCRdb calls, TRBD1, cannot be checked with no DNA. This CDR3 comprises 14 residues. The germline V gene has CDR1 SQVTM and CDR2 ANQGSEA. The CDR3 is CSAQTGTANEKLFF.

V gene TRBV4-1 combines with J gene TRBJ2-3; TCRdb designates TRBD2, a call that cannot be tested without DNA. This CDR3 is built from 19 residues. Looked up from germline, CDR1 is MGHRA and CDR2 is YSYEKL. CDR3 sequence reads: CASSQDRGLADYSTDTQYF.

The CDR3 here is CASRSGGVHGYTF. V usage is TRBV6-5 and J usage is TRBJ1-2. CDR3 length: 13 residues. Looked up from germline, CDR1 is MNHEY and CDR2 is SVGAGI.

The chain links TRBV19 to TRBJ1-1; lacking DNA, the TRBD1 call made by TCRdb goes unchecked. CDR1 and CDR2 (germline): LNHDA, SQIVND (reference sequence). This CDR3 region has 14 residues. The CDR3 reads CASSTPGTGTEAFF.

The V call is TRBV10-3, the J call TRBJ2-1; the TCRdb D gene call, TRBD1, has no DNA to confirm it. The CDR3 sequence is 12 residues long. Per the germline V gene, CDR1 is ENHRY and CDR2 is SYGVKD. The CDR3 protein is CAISPWGNEQFF.

The rearrangement links TRBV12-3 or TRBV12-4 to TRBJ2-2; TCRdb's D call of TRBD1 is untestable without DNA. The CDR3 sequence is 17 residues long. The CDR3 sequence is CASSLTDNPRNTGELFF.

V and J are TRBV11-2 and TRBJ2-7; TCRdb indicates TRBD2, and absent DNA this call remains unverified. Germline loops: CDR1 SGHAT, CDR2 FQNNGV. The length of the CDR3 is 16 residues. The CDR3 spells CASSGRLAESSYEQYF.

The rearrangement uses TRBV20-1 and TRBJ2-7; the TRBD2 assignment by TCRdb is unverifiable without DNA. Germline CDR1 DFQATT, CDR2 SNEGSKA (reference sequence). The CDR3 totals 16 residues. This CDR3 is CSARAATVAGSYEQYF.

The gene calls are TRBV7-2 and TRBJ2-7; TCRdb outputs TRBD1, but without DNA this stays unchecked. Per the germline V gene, CDR1 is SGHTA and CDR2 is FQGNSA. CDR3 length: 15 amino acids. The CDR3 reads CASSLAAGLSYEQYF.

CDR3 protein: CASSPRPPRQGSRLETQYF. This chain uses TRBV27 with TRBJ2-5; TCRdb lists TRBD1, though no DNA is available to test this call. Looked up from germline, CDR1 is MNHEY and CDR2 is SMNVEV (reference sequence). This CDR3 comprises 19 residues.

V usage is TRBV6-2 or TRBV6-3 and J usage is TRBJ2-7; TCRdb's assignment of TRBD2 cannot be checked, as there is no DNA. The CDR3 has 16 amino acids. CDR1 MNHEY and CDR2 SVGEGT come from the germline V gene. This CDR3 is CASRERLAGAFYEQYF.

The chain couples TRBV7-9 to TRBJ2-5; as DNA is missing, the TRBD1 call by TCRdb cannot be tested. This CDR3 has 15 residues. Per germline, CDR1 SEHNR and CDR2 FQNEAQ (reference sequence). The CDR3 protein is CASSYSTGGHETQYF.

The chain links TRBV9 to TRBJ2-1; TCRdb lists TRBD1, though no DNA is available to test this call. The CDR3 has 13 residues. The germline CDR1 and CDR2 sequences are SGDLS and YYNGEE. The CDR3 protein is CASSVGGLNEQFF.

The chain carries TRBV5-4 and TRBJ1-2; absent DNA, TCRdb's TRBD1 call cannot be checked. The germline CDR1 and CDR2 sequences are SGHNT and YYREEE (reference sequence). The CDR3 consists of 17 residues. The CDR3 reads CASSLGAGGRSNYGYTF.

The V call is TRBV4-1, the J call TRBJ1-2; TCRdb picks TRBD1, but there is no DNA to check that call. This CDR3 is 17 amino acids long. The V gene's germline CDR1 is MGHRA and CDR2 YSYEKL. The CDR3 is CASSPLPGQGLSYGYTF.

This chain uses TRBV2 with TRBJ1-5. The CDR3 totals 16 residues. The germline CDR1 and CDR2 sequences are SNHLY and FYNNEI. The CDR3 loop is CASRGPQGYSNQPQHF. The complete variable domain, with remaining parts taken from reference TRBV2 and TRBJ1-5, reads EPEVTQTPSHQVTQMGQEVILRCVPISNHLYFYWYRQILGQKVEFLVSFYNNEISEKSEIFDDQFSVERPDGSNFTLKIRSTKLEDSAMYFCASRGPQGYSNQPQHFGDGTRLSIL.

The J gene is TRBJ2-3, the V gene TRBV2. Germline loops: CDR1 SNHLY, CDR2 FYNNEI. The CDR3 has 11 residues. This CDR3 is CASSGGDTQYF.

V and J are TRBV12-3 or TRBV12-4 and TRBJ2-5; TCRdb lists TRBD1, though no DNA is available to test this call. This CDR3 is built from 15 residues. The CDR3 loop reads CASSLPQSSQETQYF.

The chain carries TRBV23-1 and TRBJ2-7; TCRdb's D gene call, TRBD1, goes unchecked for lack of DNA. TRBV23-1 has ORF status, its function being uncertain. This CDR3 is 13 amino acids long. The CDR3 sequence is CASGTPTVYEQYF.

The chain recombines TRBV7-3 with TRBJ2-2; TCRdb's D call of TRBD2 is untestable without DNA. Germline lookup yields CDR1 SGHTA and CDR2 FQGTGA. The CDR3 is 18 residues long. CDR3 residues: CASSLNSGTFTNTGELFF.

V is TRBV18 and J is TRBJ2-3. This CDR3 region has 16 residues. Germline V gene lookup returns CDR1 KGHSH and CDR2 LQKENI. CDR3 in amino acids: CASSPPGGASTDTQYF.

The CDR3 here is CASSLDIRSDIQYF. This chain joins TRBV7-2 and TRBJ2-4. The V gene's germline CDR1 is SGHTA and CDR2 FQGNSA. The CDR3 totals 14 residues. The complete variable domain, with remaining parts taken from reference TRBV7-2 and TRBJ2-4, reads GAGVSQSPSNKVTEKGKDVELRCDPISGHTALYWYRQSLGQGLEFLIYFQGNSAPDKSGLPSDRFSAERTGGSVSTLTIQRTQQEDSAVYLCASSLDIRSDIQYFGAGTRLSVL.

This chain uses TRBV5-1 with TRBJ2-3; the D call from TCRdb, TRBD2, cannot be confirmed without DNA. The germline CDR1 and CDR2 sequences are SGHRS and YFSETQ. There are 14 residues in the CDR3. The CDR3 loop reads CASSPGTVTDTQYF.

The chain is built from TRBV12-3 or TRBV12-4 and TRBJ2-4; TCRdb outputs TRBD2, but without DNA this stays unchecked. The CDR3 runs to 16 residues. Here the CDR3 reads CASRPTGPLTGNIQYF.

This chain joins TRBV10-3 and TRBJ2-5. The CDR3 is 16 residues long. The germline V gene encodes CDR1 ENHRY and CDR2 SYGVKD. CDR3 amino acids: CAISEGSASGQETQYF.